This T cell receptor beta chain was recorded in a study of blood T cells in healthy people across ages. Alongside a J-beta primer mix, a sample-barcoded 5' primer served in a second PCR lasting 7 to 11 cycles. One entry per CDR3 protein, called by TCRdb with MiXCR from the 5' RACE reads. Seen here are about 840,000 distinct CDR3 sequences, around 29% observed once, and the top ten hold roughly 10%. This CDR3 comprises 14 residues. Germline values: CDR1 SQVTM, CDR2 ANQGSEA. The J segment lost 2 bases and the V segment lost 7 bases, leaving 9 bases of the junction unmatched. These same data were also listed under a study on T cells of mothers and their children.

The sequence derives from a woman between 35 and 50 years old in good health. The chain carries TRBV29-1 and TRBJ2-7, with 9 bases matching TRBD2. The specimen sequenced was blood. The CDR3 nucleotides are TGCAGCGCAGGATCTGGCGGGGGGGCCTACGAGCAGTACTTC. As protein: CSAGSGGGAYEQYF.